This TCR beta chain was found in a study of shared clonotypes between healthy human individuals. Study-wide results and caveats: Sharing across a few donors was seen in 4% to 6.5% of naive CD4 clonotypes.

With regard to this clone: Its antigen is undetermined.

The protocol was immunoSEQ multiplex PCR, while the TCRdb copy is restricted to in-frame clones and leaves out a portion. The sample contains over a million clones, 75% to 80% of which appear only once. The authors divided CD4+ cells into CD45RA+ naive and CD45RA-negative memory subsets. Trimming removed 6 bases at V and 1 base at J, with 10 bases between. The CDR3 has 14 residues. Germline V lookup: CDR1 MNHEY, CDR2 SVGAGI. The clonotype originates from a man aged 18 to 30 in good health. Some clones in this sample may be carry-over from other donors' samples. J is TRBJ1-3 and V is TRBV6-5; D might be TRBD1 (6 bases). Sequenced: memory CD4+ T cells from PBMCs. The sample's subset: CD45RA-negative fraction. The CDR3 protein is CASRTGFSGNTIYF. The CDR3 DNA follows: TGTGCCAGCAGAACAGGGTTTTCTGGAAACACCATATATTTT.